The TCR beta chain under discussion was sequenced for a study of shared clonotypes between healthy human individuals. Study results and limitations: Generally, naive subsets (rather than memory subsets) showed larger estimated richness.

The V end lost 3 bases, the J end lost 0 bases, and 8 bases lay between the germline ends. The length of the CDR3 is 14 residues. CDR1 and CDR2 (germline): LNHDA, SQIVND (reference sequence). All donors were Caucasian adults living in Nashville, Tennessee. To make CD8 memory, CD45RO+ cells were put together with CCR7-negative CD45RA+ TemRA cells. Assay: immunoSEQ multiplex PCR; the TCRdb copy retains only in-frame clones and omits some. The repertoire holds about 380,000 clones, 96% seen once, with 0.32% in the top ten. For this clone: Antigen: not known.

The TCR was taken from a man aged 25 to 45 in good health. Sequenced: memory CD8+ T cells sorted from blood. Documented subset: CD45RO+ cells pooled with CCR7-negative TemRA cells. The rearrangement joins TRBV19 to TRBJ1-2, with TRBD1 as a possible D gene (5 bases). Here the CDR3 reads CASSIRGPNYGYTF. CDR3 bases: TGTGCCAGTAGTATCCGGGGCCCTAACTATGGCTACACCTTC.